The following is a T cell receptor (beta chain) sequence with its context. This record belongs to a study of blood T cell repertoires in COVID-19. Study-wide background: Some COVID-19 samples were acute and others convalescent; all came from the United States, Italy and Spain. Sample material is recorded as cDNA or gDNA derived from T cells, B-cell-depleted T cells, or PBMCs.

Study processing details: Reference gene primers were amplified, and this amplification served to estimate nucleated cell counts. TCRdb's table, derived via immunoSEQ multiplex PCR, lists solely in-frame clones and lacks some. V, J and clone size are those of that table, while D and trimming were read from the DNA. The sample records tens of thousands of clones, roughly 80% being singletons. Germline V gene sequence: CDR1 MNHEY, CDR2 SVGAGI. The ends were cut back, 2 bases at V and 2 bases at J, with 9 bases in the middle. The length of the CDR3 is 15 residues. The clonotype was recovered from a man aged 55-75 years in a cohort sampled during active COVID-19. The gene calls are TRBV6-5 and TRBJ1-4; maybe TRBD1 (5 bases). What was sequenced was peripheral blood. DNA of the CDR3: TGTGCCAGCAGTTACGGGACTGCCACTAATGAAAAACTGTTTTTT. The encoded protein is CASSYGTATNEKLFF.